Below, one TCR beta chain is given with its context. No antigen is known for it. Clones were read by immunoSEQ multiplex PCR, and TCRdb kept only the in-frame ones, dropping some. The data contain about 68,000 clones, 83% of them seen just once; the ten biggest clones take up 1.4%. This sample is drawn from a study of OX40 agonist ivuxolimab in advanced cancers. Study-wide context: An agonistic anti-OX40 (CD134) antibody, ivuxolimab, was used to treat the patients. At 0.01 to 10 mg/kg, ivuxolimab was administered intravenously to patients every 2 weeks. Patients in dose escalation had liver, melanoma, kidney or head and neck cancers.

Germline-derived CDR1 and CDR2 are MDHEN and SYDVKM. The CDR3 spans 14 residues. Trimming removed 1 base at V and 3 bases at J, with 10 bases between. Whole-study results and caveats: At doses 0.1 to 3.0 mg/kg, CD4+ and CD8+ clones expanded.

Source: CD4+ or CD8+ T cells sorted from blood, taken in a trial of the OX40 agonist ivuxolimab. The chain links TRBV28 to TRBJ2-7; possible D gene TRBD1, 5 bases. This clonotype was sampled from an adult with an advanced solid tumor such as melanoma, head and neck, liver or kidney cancer. The CDR3 DNA sequence: TGTGCCAGCAGTTTATTGACAGCCTTCTACGAGCAGTACTTC. Protein sequence: CASSLLTAFYEQYF.